This T cell receptor beta chain was captured in a study of beta chain features in type 1 diabetes. Study-wide results and caveats: Type 1 diabetes patients showed a moderate but significant shortening of TCRB CDR3s in all four CD4+ subsets.

In this sample, this clone turned up a few times. The antigen is undetermined. Germline V gene sequence: CDR1 SNHLY, CDR2 FYNNEI. The CDR3 runs to 18 residues. Trimming stripped 1 base from V and 7 bases from J, with 23 bases between. The whole isolated RNA underwent reverse transcription, so sequencing captured expressed TCRB transcripts. The method was immunoSEQ multiplex PCR; TCRdb's version includes in-frame clones alone and lacks a portion of them. Among around 650,000 clones listed, around 11% were seen once. The TCR sequence derives from a man aged 25 to 40 with type 1 diabetes. Sequencing was done on a sample of naive CD4+ T cells from blood. This chain connects TRBV2 to TRBJ2-1, with D possibly being TRBD1 (5 bases). CDR3 protein: CASSEDALRQGPRNEQFF. The CDR3 DNA is TGTGCCAGCAGTGAAGACGCTCTCCGGCAGGGCCCTCGGAATGAGCAGTTCTTC.